These 17 T cell receptor beta chains share one sample of origin, sequenced in a study of blood T cells in healthy people across ages. The second PCR ran about 6 to 12 cycles with a sample-barcoded 5' primer and J-beta primers. TCRdb ran MiXCR on the 5' RACE reads and lists one entry per CDR3 protein. The table records roughly 930,000 distinct CDR3 sequences, 45% to 50% of them present only once. The sample was blood. These receptors originate from a man aged 25-45 years in good health.

The chain joins TRBV29-1 to TRBJ1-2; tentatively, D is TRBD1 (5 bases). V gave up 8 bases and J gave up 6 bases, with 16 bases separating them. Germline values: CDR1 SQVTM, CDR2 ANQGSEA. The CDR3 has 12 residues. The CDR3 protein is CSSRDSRHGYTF. The CDR3 DNA follows: TGCAGCTCTAGAGACAGCCGGCATGGCTACACCTTC.

The CDR3 here is CASSWSGDADTQYF. Written as DNA, the CDR3 is TGTGCCAGCAGTTGGAGCGGGGACGCAGATACGCAGTATTTT. This chain uses TRBV6-2 or TRBV6-3 with TRBJ2-3, with TRBD2 matching 7 bases. The trim removed 4 bases at V and 4 bases at J, leaving 5 bases unmatched. CDR1 is MNHEY and CDR2 is SVGEGT in the germline V gene. The CDR3 has 14 residues.

Here the CDR3 reads CASKGPTSPDTQYF. CDR3 sequence (DNA): TGTGCCTCAAAGGGGCCAACCAGCCCAGATACGCAGTATTTT. The chain employs TRBV7-2 and TRBJ2-3, with D perhaps TRBD1 (5 bases). Germline CDR1 and CDR2: SGHTA and FQGNSA. The CDR3 runs 14 residues. Trimming removed 11 bases at V and 4 bases at J, with 19 bases between.

The V call is TRBV25-1, the J call TRBJ2-7, with D unclear. The germline V and J ends were trimmed by 3 bases and 4 bases, with 7 bases remaining between them. This CDR3 is 12 amino acids long. Germline V gives CDR1 MGHDK, CDR2 SYGVNS. CDR3 coding DNA: TGTGCCAGCAGTGATAAGGGTTACGAGCAGTACTTC. Translated, it gives CASSDKGYEQYF.

This clonotype came up a few times. This chain joins TRBV20-1 and TRBJ2-1, with TRBD2 matching 7 bases. The junction had 6 bases not matched to a gene; V was cut back by 3 bases and J by 4 bases. Germline V gene sequence: CDR1 DFQATT, CDR2 SNEGSKA (reference sequence). This CDR3 is 14 amino acids long. The CDR3 sequence: CSASMSSGYNEQFF. In nucleotides, the CDR3 is TGCAGTGCTAGTATGTCTAGCGGTTACAATGAGCAGTTCTTC.

This clonotype is a singleton in its sample. The J gene is TRBJ1-1, the V gene TRBV20-1, with 7 bases fitting TRBD1. CDR1 and CDR2 (germline): DFQATT, SNEGSKA (reference sequence). The CDR3 is 14 residues long. Unmatched junction bases numbered 8, after V lost 0 bases and J lost 7 bases. DNA of the CDR3: TGCAGTGCTAGAGATATCGAGGGACAGATTGAAGCTTTCTTT. It specifies CSARDIEGQIEAFF.

This clonotype was detected only a few times. The chain couples TRBV20-1 to TRBJ2-1; 7 bases are a match to TRBD1. The V gene end was trimmed by 2 bases and the J gene end by 0 bases; junction bases not matched to a gene: 7. The germline V gene has CDR1 DFQATT and CDR2 SNEGSKA (reference sequence). This CDR3 spans 16 amino acids. The CDR3 DNA reads TGCAGTGCTAGACCTTCCGGGACAGTCTCCTACAATGAGCAGTTCTTC. Its translation: CSARPSGTVSYNEQFF.

This clonotype was seen only once. One end of the junction varies from germline; a read error may be responsible. The chain joins TRBV5-1 to TRBJ2-3; 9 bases match TRBD2. Germline CDR1 and CDR2: SGHRS and YFSETQ. This CDR3 region has 14 residues. For the CDR3, the DNA is TGCGCCAGCAGCACCGGGACTAGCACGGATACGCAGTATTTT. This encodes CASSTGTSTDTQYF.

The CDR3 here is CASIKDRVGYEQYF. CDR3 bases: TGTGCCAGCATTAAGGACAGGGTAGGCTACGAGCAGTACTTC. The chain is built from TRBV6-1 and TRBJ2-7; 8 bases are a match to TRBD1. V lost 7 bases and J lost 3; bases outside the gene matches: 8. The CDR3 sequence is 14 residues long. CDR1 is MNHNS, CDR2 SASEGT, per germline.

The chain employs TRBV2 and TRBJ1-1; a weak D match, TRBD1 (6 bases). This CDR3 is 16 amino acids long. V was clipped by 1 base and J by 3 bases, with 15 bases between them. Looked up from germline, CDR1 is SNHLY and CDR2 is FYNNEI. The chain's CDR3 is CASSEGAGEVYTEAFF. The CDR3 DNA reads as TGTGCCAGCAGTGAAGGAGCAGGGGAAGTGTACACTGAAGCTTTCTTT.

This clonotype has ten or more counts. The J gene is TRBJ2-3, the V gene TRBV27; D is ambiguous. V lost 8 bases and J lost 6, with 9 bases in between. The CDR3 loop spans 11 amino acids. The V gene's germline CDR1 is MNHEY and CDR2 SMNVEV (reference sequence). DNA of the CDR3: TGTGCCAGCCCGTCCGGGGATACGCAGTATTTT. Translating it yields CASPSGDTQYF.

J is TRBJ2-1 and V is TRBV7-9; 8 bases are shared with TRBD2. This CDR3 is 12 amino acids long. V shed 9 bases, J shed 7 bases, and the junction held 5 bases outside the gene matches. The germline V gene encodes CDR1 SEHNR and CDR2 FQNEAQ (reference sequence). CDR3 protein: CARGLASNEQFF. The CDR3 DNA reads TGTGCCAGAGGACTAGCCTCGAATGAGCAGTTCTTC. Together with reference TRBV7-9 and TRBJ2-1, the CDR3 gives the full variable domain: DTGVSQNPRHKITKRGQNVTFRCDPISEHNRLYWYRQTLGQGPEFLTYFQNEAQLEKSRLLSDRFSAERPKGSFSTLEIQRTEQGDSAMYLCARGLASNEQFFGPGTRLTVL.

This clonotype showed up many times. The chain employs TRBV29-1 and TRBJ2-3; 7 bases match TRBD1. This CDR3 comprises 12 residues. Germline CDR1 reads SQVTM; CDR2 reads ANQGSEA. Trimming at V came to 8 bases and at J to 6 bases, leaving 8 bases not matched to a gene. This CDR3 is CSSEGATDTQYF. The CDR3 nucleotides read TGCAGCTCTGAGGGGGCAACGGATACGCAGTATTTT.

Ten or more counts support this clonotype. The V call is TRBV27, the J call TRBJ2-1, with D perhaps matching TRBD2 (6 bases). From germline, CDR1 is MNHEY and CDR2 SMNVEV (reference sequence). Trimming stripped 5 bases from V and 9 bases from J, with 26 bases between. The length of the CDR3 is 17 residues. The chain's CDR3 is CASSPHRSGGDGGEQFF. The CDR3, as DNA: TGTGCCAGCAGTCCACATAGGAGCGGCGGGGATGGGGGTGAGCAGTTCTTC.

This chain connects TRBV5-1 to TRBJ2-3, with 7 bases lining up with TRBD1. The length of the CDR3 is 16 residues. The junction had 8 bases not matched to a gene; V was cut back by 4 bases and J by 0 bases. CDR1 and CDR2 from the germline V gene are SGHRS and YFSETQ. As DNA, the CDR3 is TGCGCCAGCAGCACCGCTGGGACAGCAAGCACAGATACGCAGTATTTT. It specifies CASSTAGTASTDTQYF.

The V gene is TRBV25-1, the J gene TRBJ2-7; 13 bases align to TRBD2. CDR1 and CDR2 (germline): MGHDK, SYGVNS. V gave up 3 bases and J gave up 6 bases; unmatched junction bases: 8. The CDR3 totals 16 residues. CDR3 amino acids: CASSDSPGLAGSEQYF. In DNA form, the CDR3 reads TGTGCCAGCAGTGATTCACCGGGACTAGCGGGAAGCGAGCAGTACTTC.

This clonotype appeared a single time. The chain recombines TRBV7-2 with TRBJ1-5; possibly TRBD1 for D (5 bases). CDR3 length: 15 amino acids. V lost 6 bases and J lost 0, with 12 bases in between. Germline CDR1 reads SGHTA; CDR2 reads FQGNSA. CDR3 sequence reads: CASRKQGDSNQPQHF. CDR3 bases: TGTGCCAGCAGAAAGCAGGGAGATAGCAATCAGCCCCAGCATTTT.